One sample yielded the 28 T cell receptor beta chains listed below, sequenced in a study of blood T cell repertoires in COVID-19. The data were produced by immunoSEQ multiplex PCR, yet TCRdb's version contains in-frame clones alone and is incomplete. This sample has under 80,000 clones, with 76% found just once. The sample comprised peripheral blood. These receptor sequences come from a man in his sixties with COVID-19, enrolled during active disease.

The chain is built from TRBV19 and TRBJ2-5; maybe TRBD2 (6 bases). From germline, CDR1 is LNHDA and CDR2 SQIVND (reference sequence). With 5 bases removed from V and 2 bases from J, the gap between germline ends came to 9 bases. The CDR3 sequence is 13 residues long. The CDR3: CASSGGVQETQYF. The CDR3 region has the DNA TGTGCCAGTAGTGGAGGGGTTCAAGAGACCCAGTACTTC.

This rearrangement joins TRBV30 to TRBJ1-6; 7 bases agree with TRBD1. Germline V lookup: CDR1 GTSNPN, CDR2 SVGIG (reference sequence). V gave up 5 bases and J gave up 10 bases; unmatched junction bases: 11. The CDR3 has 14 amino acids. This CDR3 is CAWGRQGVFSPLHF. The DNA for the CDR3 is TGTGCCTGGGGGAGACAGGGTGTTTTCTCACCCCTCCACTTT.

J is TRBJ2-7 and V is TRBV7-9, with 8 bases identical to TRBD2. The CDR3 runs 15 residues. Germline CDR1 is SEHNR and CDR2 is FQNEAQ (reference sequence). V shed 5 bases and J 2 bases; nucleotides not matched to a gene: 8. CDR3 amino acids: CASSPGGFRTYEQYF. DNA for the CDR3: TGTGCCAGCAGCCCGGGGGGGTTCCGGACCTACGAGCAGTACTTC.

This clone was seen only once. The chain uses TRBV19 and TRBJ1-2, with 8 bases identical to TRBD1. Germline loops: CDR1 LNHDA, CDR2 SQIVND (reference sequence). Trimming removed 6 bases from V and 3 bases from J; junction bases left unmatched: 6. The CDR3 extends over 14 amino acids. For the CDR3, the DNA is TGTGCCAGTAGCTCAGGGGGCGGATACTATGGCTACACCTTC. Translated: CASSSGGGYYGYTF.

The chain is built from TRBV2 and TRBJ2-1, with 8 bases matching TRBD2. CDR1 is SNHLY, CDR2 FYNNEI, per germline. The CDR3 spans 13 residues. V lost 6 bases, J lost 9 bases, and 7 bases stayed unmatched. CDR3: CASRLTREGEQFF. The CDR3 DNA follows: TGTGCCAGCAGACTCACCCGGGAGGGTGAGCAGTTCTTC. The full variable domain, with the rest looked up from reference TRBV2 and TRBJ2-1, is EPEVTQTPSHQVTQMGQEVILRCVPISNHLYFYWYRQILGQKVEFLVSFYNNEISEKSEIFDDQFSVERPDGSNFTLKIRSTKLEDSAMYFCASRLTREGEQFFGPGTRLTVL.

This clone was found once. CDR3 region: CASSRESETQYF. In DNA form, the CDR3 reads TGTGCCAGCAGCCGGGAGTCGGAGACCCAGTACTTC. The chain links TRBV5-5 to TRBJ2-5; perhaps TRBD2 as D (6 bases). The germline V gene encodes CDR1 SGHKS and CDR2 YYEKEE (reference sequence). This CDR3 contains 12 residues. Trimming pared 4 bases from V and 5 bases from J, leaving 9 bases between.

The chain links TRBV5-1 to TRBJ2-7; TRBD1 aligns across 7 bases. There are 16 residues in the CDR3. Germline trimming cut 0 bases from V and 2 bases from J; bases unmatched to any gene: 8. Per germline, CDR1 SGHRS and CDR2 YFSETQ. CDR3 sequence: CASSLEAQGTAYEQYF. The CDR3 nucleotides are TGCGCCAGCAGCTTGGAGGCGCAGGGGACAGCCTACGAGCAGTACTTC.

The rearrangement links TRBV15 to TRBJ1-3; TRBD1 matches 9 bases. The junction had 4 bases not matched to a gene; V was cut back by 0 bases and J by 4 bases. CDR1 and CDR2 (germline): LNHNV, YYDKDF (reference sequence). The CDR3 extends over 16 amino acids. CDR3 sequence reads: CATSRDLTGGGNTIYF. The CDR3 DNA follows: TGTGCCACCAGCAGAGATTTGACAGGGGGGGGAAACACCATATATTTT.

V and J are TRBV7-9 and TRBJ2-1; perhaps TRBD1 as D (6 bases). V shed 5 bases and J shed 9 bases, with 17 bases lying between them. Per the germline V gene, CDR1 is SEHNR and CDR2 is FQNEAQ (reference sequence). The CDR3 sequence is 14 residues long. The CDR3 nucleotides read TGTGCCAGCAGCACAGGGCTCCAAAGATTTGAGCAGTTCTTC. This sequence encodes CASSTGLQRFEQFF.

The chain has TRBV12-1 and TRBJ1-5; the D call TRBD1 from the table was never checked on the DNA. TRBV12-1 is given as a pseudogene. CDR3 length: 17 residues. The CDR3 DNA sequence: TGTGCCAGCAGCTTTGGGATTGGACAGGGAGGGTTTCGGCCCCAGCATTTT. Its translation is CASSFGIGQGGFRPQHF.

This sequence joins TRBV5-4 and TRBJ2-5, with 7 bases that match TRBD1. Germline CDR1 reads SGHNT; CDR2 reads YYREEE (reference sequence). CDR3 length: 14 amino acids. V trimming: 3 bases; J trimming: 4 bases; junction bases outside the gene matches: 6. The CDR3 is CASSSGDRTETQYF. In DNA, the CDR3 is TGTGCCAGCAGCTCAGGGGACAGAACAGAGACCCAGTACTTC. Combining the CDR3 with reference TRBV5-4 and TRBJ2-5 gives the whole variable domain ETGVTQSPTHLIKTRGQQVTLRCSSQSGHNTVSWYQQALGQGPQFIFQYYREEENGRGNFPPRFSGLQFPNYSSELNVNALELDDSALYLCASSSGDRTETQYFGPGTRLLVL.

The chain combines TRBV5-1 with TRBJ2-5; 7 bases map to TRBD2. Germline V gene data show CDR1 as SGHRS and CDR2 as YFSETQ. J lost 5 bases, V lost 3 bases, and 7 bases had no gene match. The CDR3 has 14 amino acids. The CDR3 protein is CASSSSRGGETQYF. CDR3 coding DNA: TGCGCCAGCAGCTCGTCGAGGGGAGGGGAGACCCAGTACTTC. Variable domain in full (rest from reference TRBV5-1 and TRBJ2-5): KAGVTQTPRYLIKTRGQQVTLSCSPISGHRSVSWYQQTPGQGLQFLFEYFSETQRNKGNFPGRFSGRQFSNSRSEMNVSTLELGDSALYLCASSSSRGGETQYFGPGTRLLVL.

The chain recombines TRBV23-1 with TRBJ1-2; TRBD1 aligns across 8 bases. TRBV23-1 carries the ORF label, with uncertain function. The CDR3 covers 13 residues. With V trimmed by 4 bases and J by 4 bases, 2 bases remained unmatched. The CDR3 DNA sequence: TGCGCCAGCAGTCGGACAGGGTCCTATGGCTACACCTTC. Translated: CASSRTGSYGYTF.

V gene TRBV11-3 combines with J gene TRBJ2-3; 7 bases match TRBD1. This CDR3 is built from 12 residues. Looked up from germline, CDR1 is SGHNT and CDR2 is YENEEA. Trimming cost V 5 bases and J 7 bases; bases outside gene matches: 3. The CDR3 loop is CASSRQGNTQYF. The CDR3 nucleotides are TGTGCCAGCAGCAGACAGGGAAATACGCAGTATTTT.

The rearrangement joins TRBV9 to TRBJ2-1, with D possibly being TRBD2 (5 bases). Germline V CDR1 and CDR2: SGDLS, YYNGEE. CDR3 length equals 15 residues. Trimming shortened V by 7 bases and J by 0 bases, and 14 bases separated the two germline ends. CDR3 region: CASAWAGSSYNEQFF. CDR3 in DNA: TGTGCCAGCGCGTGGGCGGGTAGCTCCTACAATGAGCAGTTCTTC.

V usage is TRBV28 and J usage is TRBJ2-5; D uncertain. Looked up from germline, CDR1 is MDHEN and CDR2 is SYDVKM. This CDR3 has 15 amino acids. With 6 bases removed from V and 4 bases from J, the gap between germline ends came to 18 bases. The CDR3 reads CASSIVPRVAETQYF. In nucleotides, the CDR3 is TGTGCCAGCAGCATTGTCCCCCGGGTTGCAGAGACCCAGTACTTC.

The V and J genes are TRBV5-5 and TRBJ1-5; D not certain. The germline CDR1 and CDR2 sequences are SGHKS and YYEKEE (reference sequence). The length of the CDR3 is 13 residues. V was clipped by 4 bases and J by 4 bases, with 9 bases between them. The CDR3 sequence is CASSPAGNQPQHF. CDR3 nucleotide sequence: TGTGCCAGCAGCCCGGCGGGTAATCAGCCCCAGCATTTT. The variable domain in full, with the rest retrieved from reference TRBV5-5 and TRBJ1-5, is DAGVTQSPTHLIKTRGQQVTLRCSPISGHKSVSWYQQVLGQGPQFIFQYYEKEERGRGNFPDRFSARQFPNYSSELNVNALLLGDSALYLCASSPAGNQPQHFGDGTRLSIL.

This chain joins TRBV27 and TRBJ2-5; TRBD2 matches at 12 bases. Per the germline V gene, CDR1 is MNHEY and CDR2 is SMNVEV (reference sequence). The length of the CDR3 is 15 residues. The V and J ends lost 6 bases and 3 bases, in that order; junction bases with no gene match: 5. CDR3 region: CASRRTSGDKETQYF. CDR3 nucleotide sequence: TGTGCCAGCAGGAGGACTAGCGGGGATAAAGAGACCCAGTACTTC.

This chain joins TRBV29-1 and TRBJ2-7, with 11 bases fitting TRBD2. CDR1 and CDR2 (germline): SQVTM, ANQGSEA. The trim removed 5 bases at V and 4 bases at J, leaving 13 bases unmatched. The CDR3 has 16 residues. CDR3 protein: CSVFPQDSGGGYEQYF. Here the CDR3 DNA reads TGCAGCGTTTTCCCCCAGGATAGCGGGGGGGGGTACGAGCAGTACTTC.

CDR3 loop: CASSSPPTHTDTQYF. The CDR3 nucleotides are TGTGCCAGCAGCTCTCCCCCCACACACACAGATACGCAGTATTTT. The rearrangement uses TRBV7-9 and TRBJ2-3, with unresolved D. V gave up 4 bases and J gave up 2 bases, with 13 bases separating them. Germline V gene lookup returns CDR1 SEHNR and CDR2 FQNEAQ (reference sequence). CDR3 length equals 15 residues.

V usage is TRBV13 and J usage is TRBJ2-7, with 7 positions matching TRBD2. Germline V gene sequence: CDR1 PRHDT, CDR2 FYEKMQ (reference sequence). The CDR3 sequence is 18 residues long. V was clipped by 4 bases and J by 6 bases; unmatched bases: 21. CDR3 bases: TGTGCCAGCAGCTCCAGAGGTTTGGGAGGGGCGGCCCGGTTCGAGCAGTACTTC. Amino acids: CASSSRGLGGAARFEQYF.

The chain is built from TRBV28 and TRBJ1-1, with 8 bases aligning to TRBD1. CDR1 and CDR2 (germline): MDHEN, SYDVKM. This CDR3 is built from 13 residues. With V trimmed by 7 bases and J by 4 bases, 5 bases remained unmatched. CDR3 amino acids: CASIAGGGTEAFF. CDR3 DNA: TGTGCCAGCATAGCAGGGGGCGGCACTGAAGCTTTCTTT.

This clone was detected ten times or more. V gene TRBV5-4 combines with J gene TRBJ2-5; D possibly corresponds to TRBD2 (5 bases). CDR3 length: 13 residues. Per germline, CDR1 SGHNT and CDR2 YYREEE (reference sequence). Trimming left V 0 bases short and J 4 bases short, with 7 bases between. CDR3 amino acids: CASSLVGGETQYF. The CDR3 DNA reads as TGTGCCAGCAGCTTGGTCGGAGGAGAGACCCAGTACTTC. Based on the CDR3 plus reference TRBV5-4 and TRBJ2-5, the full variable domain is ETGVTQSPTHLIKTRGQQVTLRCSSQSGHNTVSWYQQALGQGPQFIFQYYREEENGRGNFPPRFSGLQFPNYSSELNVNALELDDSALYLCASSLVGGETQYFGPGTRLLVL.

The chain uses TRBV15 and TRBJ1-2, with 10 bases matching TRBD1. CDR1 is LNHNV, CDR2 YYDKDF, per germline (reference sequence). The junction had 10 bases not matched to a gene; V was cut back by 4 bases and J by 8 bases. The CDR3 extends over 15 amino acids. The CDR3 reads CATSIRTGQGSGYTF. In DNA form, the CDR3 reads TGTGCCACCAGCATAAGGACGGGACAGGGGTCCGGCTACACCTTC.

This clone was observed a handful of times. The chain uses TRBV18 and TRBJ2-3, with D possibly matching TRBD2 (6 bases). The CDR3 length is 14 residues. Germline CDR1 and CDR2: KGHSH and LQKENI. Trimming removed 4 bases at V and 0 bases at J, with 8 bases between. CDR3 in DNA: TGTGCCAGCTCACGGGCGGGGAGCACAGATACGCAGTATTTT. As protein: CASSRAGSTDTQYF.

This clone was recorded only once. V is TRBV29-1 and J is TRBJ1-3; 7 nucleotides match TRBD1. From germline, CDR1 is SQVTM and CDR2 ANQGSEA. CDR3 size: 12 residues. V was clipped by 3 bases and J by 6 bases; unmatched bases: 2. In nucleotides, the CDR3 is TGCAGCGTTGAGGGACAGCCAAACACCATATATTTT. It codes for CSVEGQPNTIYF.

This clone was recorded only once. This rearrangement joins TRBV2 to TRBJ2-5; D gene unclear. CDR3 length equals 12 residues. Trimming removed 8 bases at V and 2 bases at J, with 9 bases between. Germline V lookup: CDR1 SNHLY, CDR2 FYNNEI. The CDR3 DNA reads TGTGCCAGCGCCAGAGGACAAGAGACCCAGTACTTC. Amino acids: CASARGQETQYF.

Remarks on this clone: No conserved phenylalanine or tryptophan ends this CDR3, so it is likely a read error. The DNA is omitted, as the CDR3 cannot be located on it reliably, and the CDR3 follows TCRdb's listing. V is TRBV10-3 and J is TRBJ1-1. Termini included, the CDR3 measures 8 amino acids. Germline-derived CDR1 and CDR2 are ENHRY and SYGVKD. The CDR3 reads CAIGSGRV.